The 14 T cell receptor beta chains below were found in one sample sequenced in a study of shared clonotypes between healthy human individuals. Profiled with immunoSEQ multiplex PCR; TCRdb holds only in-frame clones, not every one. The data contain 550,000 to 700,000 clones, roughly 73% of them singletons. The sequencing input was memory CD4+ T cells sorted from blood. Subset noted: CD45RA-negative fraction. The receptors here all came from a woman in her 30s in good health.

The CDR3 coding sequence is TGTGCCAGCATACCACAGGTTTCCAGGGAGCAGTACTTC. This translates into CASIPQVSREQYF. This chain connects TRBV6-1 to TRBJ2-7; D may be TRBD1 (5 bases). V gave up 7 bases and J gave up 7 bases, with 17 bases separating them. CDR3 length: 13 residues. CDR1 is MNHNS and CDR2 is SASEGT in the germline V gene.

Here the CDR3 reads CASSLHNLSGNTIYF. In DNA form, the CDR3 reads TGTGCCAGCAGTTTACACAACCTCTCTGGAAACACCATATATTTT. The chain combines TRBV28 with TRBJ1-3; D gene ambiguous. CDR3 length equals 15 residues. V was cut by 2 bases and J by 0 bases, with 8 bases left in between. Germline assignment: CDR1 MDHEN and CDR2 SYDVKM.

This clone was seen only a few times. This sequence joins TRBV5-6 and TRBJ1-1; D gene unclear. The CDR3 has 13 residues. The V gene lost 5 bases and the J gene lost 5 bases, with 13 bases spanning the gap. Germline V lookup: CDR1 SGHDT, CDR2 YYEEEE. The CDR3 region is CASSFGEGTEAFF. Written as DNA, the CDR3 is TGTGCCAGCAGTTTCGGGGAGGGAACTGAAGCTTTCTTT.

The rearrangement links TRBV9 to TRBJ2-1, with unresolved D. The germline V and J ends were trimmed by 0 bases and 0 bases, with 10 bases remaining between them. Germline CDR1 SGDLS, CDR2 YYNGEE. The CDR3 is 16 residues long. Here the CDR3 DNA reads TGTGCCAGCAGCGTAGAGATCGGGTCCTCCTACAATGAGCAGTTCTTC. Amino acid sequence: CASSVEIGSSYNEQFF.

The gene calls are TRBV28 and TRBJ2-7, with 8 bases lining up with TRBD1. The CDR3 length is 13 residues. Germline lookup yields CDR1 MDHEN and CDR2 SYDVKM. J was trimmed by 2 bases and V by 7 bases; bases with no gene match: 4. The CDR3 nucleotides read TGTGCCAGCAAGACAGGGGTCCCCTACGAGCAGTACTTC. Protein: CASKTGVPYEQYF.

This clone was seen ten or more times. The V and J genes are TRBV28 and TRBJ1-5, with D possibly matching TRBD1 (5 bases). V was clipped by 6 bases and J by 2 bases, with 17 bases between them. Germline loops: CDR1 MDHEN, CDR2 SYDVKM. The CDR3 is 16 residues long. CDR3 sequence (DNA): TGTGCCAGCAGCCCCAGGGAGTGGTATGGCAATCAGCCCCAGCATTTT. Translation: CASSPREWYGNQPQHF.

This clone was counted a few times. The chain has TRBV7-3 and TRBJ2-6, with no clear D. V lost 4 bases to trimming and J lost 1 base, with 8 bases between them. This CDR3 region has 15 residues. CDR1 and CDR2 (germline): SGHTA, FQGTGA. The CDR3 DNA reads as TGTGCCAGCAGCTCTACTACATCTGGGGCCAACGTCCTGACTTTC. Translation: CASSSTTSGANVLTF.

This clone was observed a single time. The chain joins TRBV5-4 to TRBJ1-2, with D unresolved. Per the germline V gene, CDR1 is SGHNT and CDR2 is YYREEE (reference sequence). V was clipped by 0 bases and J by 6 bases, with 9 bases between them. The CDR3 consists of 13 residues. The chain's CDR3 is CASSLAVTDGYTF. DNA of the CDR3: TGTGCCAGCAGCTTGGCCGTTACCGATGGCTACACCTTC.

The chain employs TRBV30 and TRBJ2-1, with TRBD2 identical over 8 bases. This CDR3 region has 14 residues. With 3 bases clipped from V and 2 bases from J, the junction kept 3 bases outside the gene matches. Germline V gene data show CDR1 as GTSNPN and CDR2 as SVGIG (reference sequence). Here the CDR3 reads CAWSPGLAYNEQFF. The CDR3 region has the DNA TGTGCCTGGAGCCCGGGACTAGCCTACAATGAGCAGTTCTTC.

Notes on this clone: The junction and the germline gene differ at one end; a read error may be behind it. The rearrangement links TRBV7-9 to TRBJ2-5; D remains ambiguous. The CDR3 covers 11 residues. The V gene's germline CDR1 is SEHNR and CDR2 FQNEAQ (reference sequence). The CDR3 bases are TGTGCCAGCAGCCCCGGAGAGACTTCAAACTTC. Translated: CASSPGETSNF.

This clone was seen a handful of times. This chain uses TRBV5-4 with TRBJ2-6; TRBD1 matches at 7 bases. The CDR3 extends over 17 amino acids. Germline CDR1 is SGHNT and CDR2 is YYREEE (reference sequence). The V gene end was trimmed by 3 bases and the J gene end by 1 base; junction bases not matched to a gene: 7. CDR3 nucleotide sequence: TGTGCCAGCAGCTCCCCGGGACAGTATTCTGGGGCCAACGTCCTGACTTTC. Translation: CASSSPGQYSGANVLTF.

This sequence joins TRBV7-9 and TRBJ2-1; 9 nucleotides line up with TRBD2. The length of the CDR3 is 18 residues. Trimming at V came to 2 bases and at J to 0 bases, leaving 8 bases not matched to a gene. Germline assignment: CDR1 SEHNR and CDR2 FQNEAQ (reference sequence). The CDR3 sequence is CASSLTSSGASSYNEQFF. DNA of the CDR3: TGTGCCAGCAGCTTAACATCTAGCGGGGCGAGCTCCTACAATGAGCAGTTCTTC.

V usage is TRBV4-2 and J usage is TRBJ2-5; possibly TRBD1 or TRBD2 for D (5 bases each). Germline assignment: CDR1 LGHNA and CDR2 YNFKEQ. Deletions cut 1 base from V and 2 bases from J, with 14 bases between. The CDR3 covers 16 residues. Here the CDR3 reads CASSQGLGGEQETQYF. CDR3 sequence (DNA): TGTGCCAGCAGCCAAGGGCTTGGGGGAGAACAAGAGACCCAGTACTTC.

This clone has only a few counts. This same CDR3 is encoded by further DNA sequences in the sample. The rearrangement joins TRBV5-1 to TRBJ1-1; 7 bases align to TRBD1. The V and J ends lost 4 bases and 3 bases, in that order; junction bases with no gene match: 6. Per germline, CDR1 SGHRS and CDR2 YFSETQ. The CDR3 spans 14 residues. This chain's CDR3 is CASSVGQPYTEAFF. For the CDR3, the DNA is TGCGCCAGCAGCGTGGGACAGCCGTACACTGAAGCTTTCTTT.